The sequence of this T cell receptor beta chain was determined in a study of T cells after posttransplantation cyclophosphamide. This clone has ten or more counts. The target antigen is unknown. Profiled with immunoSEQ multiplex PCR; TCRdb holds only in-frame clones, not every one. This repertoire lists thousands of clones without singletons; more than 50% sits in the top ten. A marrow graft followed busulfan-fludarabine conditioning, with cyclophosphamide on days +3 and +4. V was trimmed by 3 bases and J by 2 bases, leaving 11 bases between them. CDR3 length: 15 residues. Germline V CDR1 and CDR2: MNHEY, SMNVEV (reference sequence). Study-level points and caveats: TRB clonality was highly associated with recipient CMV seropositivity and reactivation.

The chain has TRBV27 and TRBJ1-5, with a weak D call TRBD1 (6 bases). The clonotype originates from a male patient aged 50 to 59 who received an allogeneic stem cell transplant from an unrelated donor, was CMV-positive, and had acute GVHD only. Some T cells may be provided by the graft donor. Material: PBMCs, obtained after allogeneic stem cell transplant with posttransplant cyclophosphamide. CDR3 sequence reads: CASSLDSLGNQPQHF. The CDR3 region has the DNA TGTGCCAGCAGTTTGGACAGCCTGGGCAATCAGCCCCAGCATTTT.